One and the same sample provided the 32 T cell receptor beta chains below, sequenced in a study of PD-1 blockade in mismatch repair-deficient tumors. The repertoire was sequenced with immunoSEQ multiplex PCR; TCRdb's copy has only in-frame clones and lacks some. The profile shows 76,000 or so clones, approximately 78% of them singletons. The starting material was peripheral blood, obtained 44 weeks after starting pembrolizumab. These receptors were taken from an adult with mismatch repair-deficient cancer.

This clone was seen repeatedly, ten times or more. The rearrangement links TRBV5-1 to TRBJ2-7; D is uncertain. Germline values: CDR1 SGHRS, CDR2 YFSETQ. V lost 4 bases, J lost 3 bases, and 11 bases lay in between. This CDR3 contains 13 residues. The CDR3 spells CASSPQAGYEQYF. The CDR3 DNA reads TGCGCCAGCAGCCCCCAGGCCGGCTACGAGCAGTACTTC.

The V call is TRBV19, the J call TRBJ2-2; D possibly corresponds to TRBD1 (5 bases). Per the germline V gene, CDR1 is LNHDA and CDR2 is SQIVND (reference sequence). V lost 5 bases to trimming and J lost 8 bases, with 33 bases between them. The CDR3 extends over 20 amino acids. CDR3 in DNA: TGTGCCAGTAGTCTTCGGCATCCTCGGTTCACAGGATTATTAGGAGGGGAGCTGTTTTTT. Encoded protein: CASSLRHPRFTGLLGGELFF.

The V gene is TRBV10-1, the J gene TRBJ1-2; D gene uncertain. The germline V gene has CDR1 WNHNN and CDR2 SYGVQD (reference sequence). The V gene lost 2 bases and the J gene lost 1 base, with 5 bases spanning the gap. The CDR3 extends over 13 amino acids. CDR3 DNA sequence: TGCGCCAGCAGTGAGACCCGTAACTATGGCTACACCTTC. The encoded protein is CASSETRNYGYTF.

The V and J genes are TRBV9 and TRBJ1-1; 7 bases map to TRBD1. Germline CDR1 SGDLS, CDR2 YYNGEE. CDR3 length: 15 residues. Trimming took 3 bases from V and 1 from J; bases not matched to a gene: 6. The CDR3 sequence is CASSASGTANTEAFF. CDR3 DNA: TGTGCCAGCAGCGCGTCCGGGACAGCGAACACTGAAGCTTTCTTT.

The CDR3 is CAWSRGGDGYTF. The DNA of the CDR3 is TGTGCCTGGAGCAGGGGCGGAGATGGCTACACCTTC. The gene calls are TRBV30 and TRBJ1-2, with a tentative D call TRBD1 (6 bases). CDR1 is GTSNPN, CDR2 SVGIG, per germline (reference sequence). The CDR3 is 12 amino acids. The V end lost 3 bases, the J end lost 6 bases, and 11 bases lay between the germline ends.

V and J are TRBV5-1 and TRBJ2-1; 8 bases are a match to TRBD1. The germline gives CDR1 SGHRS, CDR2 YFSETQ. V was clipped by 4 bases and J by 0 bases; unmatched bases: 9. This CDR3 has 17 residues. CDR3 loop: CASSPSDRASSYNEQFF. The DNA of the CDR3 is TGCGCCAGCAGCCCCTCGGACAGGGCGAGCTCCTACAATGAGCAGTTCTTC.

The CDR3 DNA follows: TGTGCCATCAGCAGCCCCGGTACCTACGAGCAGTACTTC. Residues: CAISSPGTYEQYF. This chain uses TRBV10-3 with TRBJ2-7; no clear D gene. Looked up from germline, CDR1 is ENHRY and CDR2 is SYGVKD. The CDR3 sequence is 13 residues long. Trimming cost V 6 bases and J 2 bases, with 11 bases left between them.

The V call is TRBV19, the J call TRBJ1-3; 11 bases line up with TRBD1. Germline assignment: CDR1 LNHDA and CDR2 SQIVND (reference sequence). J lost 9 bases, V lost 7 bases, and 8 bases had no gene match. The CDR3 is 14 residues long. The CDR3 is CASTRTGGVGTIYF. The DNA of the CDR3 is TGTGCCAGTACAAGGACAGGGGGCGTCGGCACCATATATTTT.

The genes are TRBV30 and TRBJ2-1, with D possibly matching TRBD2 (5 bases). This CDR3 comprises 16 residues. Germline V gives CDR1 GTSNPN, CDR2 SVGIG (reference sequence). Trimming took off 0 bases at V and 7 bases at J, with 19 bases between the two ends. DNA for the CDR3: TGTGCCTGGAGTGTACGTTCGGGGAGTAGTAGAAATGAGCAGTTCTTC. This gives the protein CAWSVRSGSSRNEQFF.

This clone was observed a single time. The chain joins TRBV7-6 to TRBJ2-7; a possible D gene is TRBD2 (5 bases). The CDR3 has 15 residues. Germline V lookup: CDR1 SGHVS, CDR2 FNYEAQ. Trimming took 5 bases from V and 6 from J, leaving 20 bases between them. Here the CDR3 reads CASSTWEQAQTEQYF. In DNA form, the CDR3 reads TGTGCCAGCAGCACATGGGAGCAAGCCCAAACCGAGCAGTACTTC.

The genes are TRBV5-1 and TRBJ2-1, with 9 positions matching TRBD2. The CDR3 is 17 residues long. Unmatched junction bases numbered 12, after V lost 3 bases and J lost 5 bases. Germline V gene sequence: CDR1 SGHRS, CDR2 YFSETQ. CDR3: CASSSTTSGDKNNEQFF. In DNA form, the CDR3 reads TGCGCCAGCAGCTCTACGACTAGCGGTGATAAAAACAATGAGCAGTTCTTC. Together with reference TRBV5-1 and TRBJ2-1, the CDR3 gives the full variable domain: KAGVTQTPRYLIKTRGQQVTLSCSPISGHRSVSWYQQTPGQGLQFLFEYFSETQRNKGNFPGRFSGRQFSNSRSEMNVSTLELGDSALYLCASSSTTSGDKNNEQFFGPGTRLTVL.

The CDR3 DNA reads TGTGCCAGCAGTCGTCGACAGGGTACTGAAGCTTTCTTT. This gives the protein CASSRRQGTEAFF. V usage is TRBV6-6 and J usage is TRBJ1-1, with TRBD1 identical over 7 bases. This CDR3 region has 13 residues. Per the germline V gene, CDR1 is MNHNY and CDR2 is SVGAGI (reference sequence). After removal of 5 bases from V and 5 bases from J, the junction contained 5 bases not matched to a gene.

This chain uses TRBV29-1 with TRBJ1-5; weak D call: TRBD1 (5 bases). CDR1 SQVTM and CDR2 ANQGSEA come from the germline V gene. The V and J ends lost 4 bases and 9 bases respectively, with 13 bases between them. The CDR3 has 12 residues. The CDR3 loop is CSVGDFGGPQHF. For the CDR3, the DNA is TGCAGCGTTGGGGACTTCGGAGGGCCCCAGCATTTT.

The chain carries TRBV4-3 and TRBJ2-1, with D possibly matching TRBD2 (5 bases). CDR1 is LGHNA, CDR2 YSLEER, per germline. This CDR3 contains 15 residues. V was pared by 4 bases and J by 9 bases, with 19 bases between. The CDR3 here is CASSLSFVGGSEQFF. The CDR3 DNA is TGCGCCAGCAGCCTATCTTTCGTCGGAGGCAGTGAGCAGTTCTTC.

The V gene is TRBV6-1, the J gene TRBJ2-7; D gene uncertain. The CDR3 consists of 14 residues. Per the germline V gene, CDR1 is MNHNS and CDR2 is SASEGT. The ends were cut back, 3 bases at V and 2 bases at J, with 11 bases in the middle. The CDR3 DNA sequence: TGTGCCAGCAGTGATTTCCCAGTTACCTACGAGCAGTACTTC. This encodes CASSDFPVTYEQYF.

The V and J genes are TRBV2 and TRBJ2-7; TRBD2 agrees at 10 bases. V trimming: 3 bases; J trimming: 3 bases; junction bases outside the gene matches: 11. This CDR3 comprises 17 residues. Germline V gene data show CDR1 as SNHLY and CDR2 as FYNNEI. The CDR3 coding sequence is TGTGCCAGCAGTGATCGGGGGGTAGCGGGAGGTGGCTACGAGCAGTACTTC. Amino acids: CASSDRGVAGGGYEQYF.

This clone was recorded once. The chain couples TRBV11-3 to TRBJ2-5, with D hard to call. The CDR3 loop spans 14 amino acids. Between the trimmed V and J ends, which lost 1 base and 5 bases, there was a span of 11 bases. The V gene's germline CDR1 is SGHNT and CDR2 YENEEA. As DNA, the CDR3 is TGTGCCAGCAGCTTAGGCCCGGGTACGGAGACCCAGTACTTC. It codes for CASSLGPGTETQYF.

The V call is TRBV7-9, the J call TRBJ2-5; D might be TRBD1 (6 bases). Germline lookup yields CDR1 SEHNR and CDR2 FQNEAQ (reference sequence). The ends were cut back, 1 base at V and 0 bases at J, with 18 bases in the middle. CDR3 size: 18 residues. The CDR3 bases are TGTGCCAGCAGCTTAGGGGATTACAGGGCCTGGTACCAAGAGACCCAGTACTTC. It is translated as CASSLGDYRAWYQETQYF.

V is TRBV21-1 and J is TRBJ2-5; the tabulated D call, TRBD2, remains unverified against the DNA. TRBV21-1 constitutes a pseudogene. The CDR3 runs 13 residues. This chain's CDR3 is CASPPAGEETQYF. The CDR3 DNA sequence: TGTGCCAGCCCGCCAGCGGGAGAGGAGACCCAGTACTTC.

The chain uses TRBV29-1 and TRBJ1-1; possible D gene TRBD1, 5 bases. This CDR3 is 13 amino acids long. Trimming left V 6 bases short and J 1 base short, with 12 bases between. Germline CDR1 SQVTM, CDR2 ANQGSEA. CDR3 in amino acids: CSVVPRANTEAFF. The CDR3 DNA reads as TGCAGCGTAGTACCCAGGGCGAACACTGAAGCTTTCTTT.

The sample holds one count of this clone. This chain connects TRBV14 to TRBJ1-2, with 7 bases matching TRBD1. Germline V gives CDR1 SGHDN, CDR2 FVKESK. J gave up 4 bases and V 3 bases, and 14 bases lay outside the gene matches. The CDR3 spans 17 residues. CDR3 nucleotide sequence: TGTGCCAGCAGCCAGACCTCGCATAGAGGGGGCGCCTATGGCTACACCTTC. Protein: CASSQTSHRGGAYGYTF.

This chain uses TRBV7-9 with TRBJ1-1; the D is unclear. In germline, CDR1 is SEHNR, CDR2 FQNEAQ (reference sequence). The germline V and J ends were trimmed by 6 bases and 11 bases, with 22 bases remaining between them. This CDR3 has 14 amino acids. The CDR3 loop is CASSTEGGVGLAFF. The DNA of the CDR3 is TGTGCCAGCAGTACCGAGGGTGGGGTGGGTTTGGCTTTCTTT.

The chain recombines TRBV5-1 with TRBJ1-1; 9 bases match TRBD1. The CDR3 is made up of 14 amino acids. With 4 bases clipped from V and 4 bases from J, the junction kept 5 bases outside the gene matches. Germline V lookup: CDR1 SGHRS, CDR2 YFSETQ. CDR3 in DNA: TGCGCCAGCAGCCGGGGACAGGGTAGCACTGAAGCTTTCTTT. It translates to CASSRGQGSTEAFF.

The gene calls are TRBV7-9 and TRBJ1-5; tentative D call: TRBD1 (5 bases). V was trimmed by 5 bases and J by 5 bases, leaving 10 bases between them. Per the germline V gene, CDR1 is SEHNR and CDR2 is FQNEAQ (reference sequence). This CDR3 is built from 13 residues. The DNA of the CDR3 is TGTGCCAGCAGCGACGGGGCGGATCAGCCCCAGCATTTT. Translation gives CASSDGADQPQHF.

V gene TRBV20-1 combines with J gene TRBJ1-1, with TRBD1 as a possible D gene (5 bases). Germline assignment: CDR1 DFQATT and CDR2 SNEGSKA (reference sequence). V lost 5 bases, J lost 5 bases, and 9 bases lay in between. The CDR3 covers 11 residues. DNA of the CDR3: TGCAGTGCTCACGACAGAACTGAAGCTTTCTTT. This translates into CSAHDRTEAFF.

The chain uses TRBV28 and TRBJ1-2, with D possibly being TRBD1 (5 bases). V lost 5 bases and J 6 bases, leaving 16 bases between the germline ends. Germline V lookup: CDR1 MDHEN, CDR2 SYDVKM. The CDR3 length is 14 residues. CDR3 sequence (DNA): TGTGCCAGCAGTCCCCCCTCAGGGTCTAATGGCTACACCTTC. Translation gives CASSPPSGSNGYTF.

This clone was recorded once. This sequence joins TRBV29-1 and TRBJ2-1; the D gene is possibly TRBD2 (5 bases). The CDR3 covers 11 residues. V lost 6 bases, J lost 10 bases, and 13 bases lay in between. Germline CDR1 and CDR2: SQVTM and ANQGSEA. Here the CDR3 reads CSVRRGLEQFF. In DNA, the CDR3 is TGCAGCGTCCGACGGGGTTTAGAGCAGTTCTTC.

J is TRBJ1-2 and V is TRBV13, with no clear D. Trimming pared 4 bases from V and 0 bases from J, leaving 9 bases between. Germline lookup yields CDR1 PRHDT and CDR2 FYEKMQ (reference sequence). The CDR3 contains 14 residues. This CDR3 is CASSSSEANYGYTF. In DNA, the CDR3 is TGTGCCAGCAGCTCCTCAGAAGCTAACTATGGCTACACCTTC.

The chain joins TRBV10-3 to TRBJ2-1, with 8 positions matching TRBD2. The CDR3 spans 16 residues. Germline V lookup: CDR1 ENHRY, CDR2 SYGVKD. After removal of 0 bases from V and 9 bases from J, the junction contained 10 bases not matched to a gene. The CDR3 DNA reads TGTGCCATCAGTGAGTCGAAGACTAGCGCTACCGGTGAGCAGTTCTTC. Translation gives CAISESKTSATGEQFF.

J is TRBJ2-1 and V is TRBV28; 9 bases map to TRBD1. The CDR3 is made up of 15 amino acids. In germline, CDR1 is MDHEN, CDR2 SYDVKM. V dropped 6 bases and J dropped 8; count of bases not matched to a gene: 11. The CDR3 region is CASRRSTGGRDEQFF. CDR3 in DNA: TGTGCCAGCAGACGATCGACAGGGGGAAGGGATGAGCAGTTCTTC.

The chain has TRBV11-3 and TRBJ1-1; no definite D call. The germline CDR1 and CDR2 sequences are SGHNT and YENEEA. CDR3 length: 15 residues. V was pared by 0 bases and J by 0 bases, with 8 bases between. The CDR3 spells CASSLEGTMNTEAFF. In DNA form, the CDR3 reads TGTGCCAGCAGCTTAGAGGGTACGATGAACACTGAAGCTTTCTTT.

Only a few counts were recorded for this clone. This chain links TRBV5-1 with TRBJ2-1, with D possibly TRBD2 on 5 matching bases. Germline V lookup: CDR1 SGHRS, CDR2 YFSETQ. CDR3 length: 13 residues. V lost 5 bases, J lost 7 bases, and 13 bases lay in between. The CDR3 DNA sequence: TGCGCCAGCAGTATACCCCCGGGGAATGAGCAGTTCTTC. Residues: CASSIPPGNEQFF.